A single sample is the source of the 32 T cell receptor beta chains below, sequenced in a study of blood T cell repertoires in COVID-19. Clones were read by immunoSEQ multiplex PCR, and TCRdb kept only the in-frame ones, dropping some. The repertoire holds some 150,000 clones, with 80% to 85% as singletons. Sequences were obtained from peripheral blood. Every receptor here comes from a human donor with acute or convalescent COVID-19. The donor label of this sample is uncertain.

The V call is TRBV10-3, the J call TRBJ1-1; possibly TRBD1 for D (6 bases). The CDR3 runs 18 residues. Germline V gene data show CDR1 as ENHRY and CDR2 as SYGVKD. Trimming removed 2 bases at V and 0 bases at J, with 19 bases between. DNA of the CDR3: TGTGCCATCAGTGAGGATACAGGGACGGTGGGGTTGAACACTGAAGCTTTCTTT. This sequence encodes CAISEDTGTVGLNTEAFF.

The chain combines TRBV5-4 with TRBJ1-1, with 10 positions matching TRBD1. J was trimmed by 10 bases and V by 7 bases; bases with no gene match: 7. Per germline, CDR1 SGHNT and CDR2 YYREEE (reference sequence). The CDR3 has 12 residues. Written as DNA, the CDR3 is TGTGCCAGCGTGACGGACAGGGGGGCAGCTTTCTTT. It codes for CASVTDRGAAFF.

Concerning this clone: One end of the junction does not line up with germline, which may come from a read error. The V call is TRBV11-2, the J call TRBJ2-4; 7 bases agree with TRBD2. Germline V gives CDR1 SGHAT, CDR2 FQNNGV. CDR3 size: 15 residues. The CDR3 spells CASSSPLRSSGEAQF. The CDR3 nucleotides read TGTGCCAGCAGCTCTCCCCTCAGGTCCAGCGGGGAGGCTCAGTTC.

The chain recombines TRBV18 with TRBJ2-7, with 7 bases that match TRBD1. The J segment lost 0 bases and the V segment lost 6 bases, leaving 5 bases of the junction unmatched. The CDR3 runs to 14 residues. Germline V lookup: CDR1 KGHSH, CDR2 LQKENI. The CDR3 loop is CASSERTGSYEQYF. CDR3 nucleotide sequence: TGTGCCAGCTCCGAAAGGACAGGCTCCTACGAGCAGTACTTC.

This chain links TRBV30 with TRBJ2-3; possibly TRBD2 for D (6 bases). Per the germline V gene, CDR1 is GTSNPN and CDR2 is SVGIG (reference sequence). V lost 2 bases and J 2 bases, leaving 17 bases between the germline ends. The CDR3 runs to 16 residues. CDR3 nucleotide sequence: TGTGCCTGGAGTCCTAGCCCGGGACTTCCCACAGATACGCAGTATTTT. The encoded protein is CAWSPSPGLPTDTQYF.

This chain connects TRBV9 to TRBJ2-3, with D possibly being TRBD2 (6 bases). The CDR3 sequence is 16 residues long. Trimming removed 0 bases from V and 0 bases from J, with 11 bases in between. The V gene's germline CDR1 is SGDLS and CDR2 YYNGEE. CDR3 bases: TGTGCCAGCAGCGTAGTGGGCGGGATGAGCACAGATACGCAGTATTTT. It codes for CASSVVGGMSTDTQYF.

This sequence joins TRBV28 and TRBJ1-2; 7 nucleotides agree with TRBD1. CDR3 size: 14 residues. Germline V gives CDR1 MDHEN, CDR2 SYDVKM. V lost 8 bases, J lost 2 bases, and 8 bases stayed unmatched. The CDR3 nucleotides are TGTGCCAGCCGAATGACAGGGCTGAACTATGGCTACACCTTC. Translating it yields CASRMTGLNYGYTF.

CDR3 in DNA: TGCGCCAGCAGCCAAGTTGCCCGGGAGGATGGCTACACCTTC. This gives the protein CASSQVAREDGYTF. J is TRBJ1-2 and V is TRBV4-1; no reliable D call. V lost 1 base, J lost 6 bases, and 12 bases lay in between. This CDR3 region has 14 residues. CDR1 MGHRA and CDR2 YSYEKL come from the germline V gene.

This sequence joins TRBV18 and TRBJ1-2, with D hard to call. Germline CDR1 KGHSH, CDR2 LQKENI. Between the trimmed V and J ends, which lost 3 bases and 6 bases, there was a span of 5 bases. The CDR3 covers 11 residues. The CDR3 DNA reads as TGTGCCAGCTCACCCGGGGATGGCTACACCTTC. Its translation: CASSPGDGYTF.

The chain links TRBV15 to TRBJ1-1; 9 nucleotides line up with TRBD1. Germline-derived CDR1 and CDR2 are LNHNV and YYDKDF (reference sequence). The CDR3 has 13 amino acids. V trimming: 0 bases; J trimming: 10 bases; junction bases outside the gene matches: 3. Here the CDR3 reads CATSREGQGTAFF. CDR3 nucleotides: TGTGCCACCAGCAGAGAAGGACAGGGGACAGCTTTCTTT.

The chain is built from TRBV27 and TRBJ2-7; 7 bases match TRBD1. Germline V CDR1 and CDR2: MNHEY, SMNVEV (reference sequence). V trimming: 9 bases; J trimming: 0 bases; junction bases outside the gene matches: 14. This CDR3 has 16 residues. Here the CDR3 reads CASRETGARSSYEQYF. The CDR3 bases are TGTGCCAGTCGGGAAACAGGGGCTCGGAGCTCCTACGAGCAGTACTTC.

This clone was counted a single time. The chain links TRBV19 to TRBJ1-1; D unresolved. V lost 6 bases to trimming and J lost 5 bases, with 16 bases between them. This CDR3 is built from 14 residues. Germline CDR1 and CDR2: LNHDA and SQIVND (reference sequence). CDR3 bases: TGTGCCAGTAGGCCGGCGCACAGTGGGACTGAAGCTTTCTTT. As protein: CASRPAHSGTEAFF. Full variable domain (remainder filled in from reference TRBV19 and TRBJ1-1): DGGITQSPKYLFRKEGQNVTLSCEQNLNHDAMYWYRQDPGQGLRLIYYSQIVNDFQKGDIAEGYSVSREKKESFPLTVTSAQKNPTAFYLCASRPAHSGTEAFFGQGTRLTVV.

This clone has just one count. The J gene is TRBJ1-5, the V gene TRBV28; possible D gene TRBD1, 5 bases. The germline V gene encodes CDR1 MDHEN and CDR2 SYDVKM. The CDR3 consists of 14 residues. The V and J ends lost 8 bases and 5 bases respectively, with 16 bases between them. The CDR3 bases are TGTGCCAGCCTTCCCGGGACTGTAGATCAGCCCCAGCATTTT. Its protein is CASLPGTVDQPQHF.

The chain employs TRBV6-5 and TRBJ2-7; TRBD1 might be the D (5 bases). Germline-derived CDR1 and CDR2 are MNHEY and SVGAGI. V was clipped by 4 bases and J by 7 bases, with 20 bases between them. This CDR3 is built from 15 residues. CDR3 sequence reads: CASSFQGARSVEQYF. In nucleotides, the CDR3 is TGTGCCAGCAGTTTCCAAGGGGCACGATCCGTTGAGCAGTACTTC.

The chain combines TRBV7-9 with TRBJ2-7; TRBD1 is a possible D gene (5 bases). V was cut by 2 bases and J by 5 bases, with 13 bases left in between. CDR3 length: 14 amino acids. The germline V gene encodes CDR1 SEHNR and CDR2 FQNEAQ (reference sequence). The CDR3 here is CASSLLGRLHEQYF. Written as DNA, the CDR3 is TGTGCCAGCAGCTTACTGGGGCGGCTACACGAGCAGTACTTC.

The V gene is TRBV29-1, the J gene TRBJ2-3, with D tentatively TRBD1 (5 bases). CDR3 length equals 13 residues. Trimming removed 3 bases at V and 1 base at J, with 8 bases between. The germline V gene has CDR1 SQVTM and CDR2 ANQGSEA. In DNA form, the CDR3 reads TGCAGCGTTGACGTAGGGGGCACAGATACGCAGTATTTT. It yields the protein CSVDVGGTDTQYF.

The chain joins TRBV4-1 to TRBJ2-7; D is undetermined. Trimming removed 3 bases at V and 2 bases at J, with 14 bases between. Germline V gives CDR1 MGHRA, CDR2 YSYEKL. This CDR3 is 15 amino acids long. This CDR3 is CASSQAATSPYEQYF. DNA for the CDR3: TGCGCCAGCAGCCAGGCCGCGACATCCCCCTACGAGCAGTACTTC.

Here the CDR3 reads CATSRAAGGTYEQYF. CDR3 coding DNA: TGTGCCACCAGCAGAGCCGCAGGGGGCACCTACGAGCAGTACTTC. This chain connects TRBV15 to TRBJ2-7; 8 bases agree with TRBD1. CDR3 length: 15 amino acids. V was pared by 1 base and J by 2 bases, with 4 bases of the junction left unmatched. In germline, CDR1 is LNHNV, CDR2 YYDKDF (reference sequence).

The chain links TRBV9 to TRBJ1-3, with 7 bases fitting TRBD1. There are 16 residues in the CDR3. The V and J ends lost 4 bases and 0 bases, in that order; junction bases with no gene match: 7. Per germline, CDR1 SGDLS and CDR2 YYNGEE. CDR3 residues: CASSSGQLNSGNTIYF. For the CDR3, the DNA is TGTGCCAGCAGCTCGGGACAGCTCAACTCTGGAAACACCATATATTTT.

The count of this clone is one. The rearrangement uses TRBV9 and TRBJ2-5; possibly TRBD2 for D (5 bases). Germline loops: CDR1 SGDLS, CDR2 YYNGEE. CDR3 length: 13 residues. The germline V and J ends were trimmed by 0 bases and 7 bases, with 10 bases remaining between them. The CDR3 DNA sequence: TGTGCCAGCAGCGTAGATCTTGAGGGGACCCAGTACTTC. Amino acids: CASSVDLEGTQYF. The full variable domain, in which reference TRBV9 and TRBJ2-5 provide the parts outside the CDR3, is DSGVTQTPKHLITATGQRVTLRCSPRSGDLSVYWYQQSLDQGLQFLIQYYNGEERAKGNILERFSAQQFPDLHSELNLSSLELGDSALYFCASSVDLEGTQYFGPGTRLLVL.

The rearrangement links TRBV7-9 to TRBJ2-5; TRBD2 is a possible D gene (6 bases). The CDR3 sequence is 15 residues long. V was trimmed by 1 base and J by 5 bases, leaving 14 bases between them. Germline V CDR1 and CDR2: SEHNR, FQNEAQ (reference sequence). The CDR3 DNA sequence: TGTGCCAGCAGCTTAGAGGCAGGGAGGTTGGAGACCCAGTACTTC. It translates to CASSLEAGRLETQYF.

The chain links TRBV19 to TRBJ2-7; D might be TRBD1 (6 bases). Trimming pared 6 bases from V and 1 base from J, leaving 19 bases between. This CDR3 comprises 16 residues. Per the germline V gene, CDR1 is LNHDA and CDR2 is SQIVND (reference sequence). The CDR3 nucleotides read TGTGCCAGTAGCACACGCGGGCTGACAGGTTCCTACGAGCAGTACTTC. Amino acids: CASSTRGLTGSYEQYF.

The CDR3 sequence: CSVDRDRGPIQGPQPQHF. In DNA form, the CDR3 reads TGCAGCGTTGATAGGGACAGGGGGCCAATTCAGGGTCCTCAGCCCCAGCATTTT. This chain links TRBV29-1 with TRBJ1-5, with 12 bases identical to TRBD1. The germline gives CDR1 SQVTM, CDR2 ANQGSEA. V dropped 3 bases and J dropped 6; count of bases not matched to a gene: 15. This CDR3 is built from 18 residues. Using reference TRBV29-1 and TRBJ1-5 for the parts outside the CDR3, the full variable domain is SAVISQKPSRDICQRGTSLTIQCQVDSQVTMMFWYRQQPGQSLTLIATANQGSEATYESGFVIDKFPISRPNLTFSTLTVSNMSPEDSSIYLCSVDRDRGPIQGPQPQHFGDGTRLSIL.

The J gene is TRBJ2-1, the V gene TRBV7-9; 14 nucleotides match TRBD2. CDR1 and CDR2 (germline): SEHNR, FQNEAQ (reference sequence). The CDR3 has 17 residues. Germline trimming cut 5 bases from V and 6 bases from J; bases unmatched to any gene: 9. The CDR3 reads CASSPSGGLAGANEQFF. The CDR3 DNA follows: TGTGCCAGCAGCCCCTCTGGGGGACTAGCGGGGGCCAATGAGCAGTTCTTC.

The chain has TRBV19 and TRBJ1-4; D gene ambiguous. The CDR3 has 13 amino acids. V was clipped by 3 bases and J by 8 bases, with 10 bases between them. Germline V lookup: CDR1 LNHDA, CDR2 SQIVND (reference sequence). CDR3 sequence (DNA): TGTGCCAGTAGTATTAGATCCGGGGAAAAACTGTTTTTT. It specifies CASSIRSGEKLFF.

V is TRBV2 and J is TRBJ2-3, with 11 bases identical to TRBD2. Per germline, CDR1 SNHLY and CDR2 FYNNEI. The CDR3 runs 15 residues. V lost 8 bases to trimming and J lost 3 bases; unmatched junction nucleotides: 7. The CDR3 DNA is TGTGCCAGCGTCTCACTAGCGGGAGCTACAGATACGCAGTATTTT. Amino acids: CASVSLAGATDTQYF. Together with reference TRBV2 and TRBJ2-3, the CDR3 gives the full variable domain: EPEVTQTPSHQVTQMGQEVILRCVPISNHLYFYWYRQILGQKVEFLVSFYNNEISEKSEIFDDQFSVERPDGSNFTLKIRSTKLEDSAMYFCASVSLAGATDTQYFGPGTRLTVL.

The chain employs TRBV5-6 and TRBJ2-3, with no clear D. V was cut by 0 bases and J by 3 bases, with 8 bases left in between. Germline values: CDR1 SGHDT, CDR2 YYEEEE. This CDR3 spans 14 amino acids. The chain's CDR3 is CASSLGQVTDTQYF. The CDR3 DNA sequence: TGTGCCAGCAGCTTGGGACAAGTAACAGATACGCAGTATTTT.

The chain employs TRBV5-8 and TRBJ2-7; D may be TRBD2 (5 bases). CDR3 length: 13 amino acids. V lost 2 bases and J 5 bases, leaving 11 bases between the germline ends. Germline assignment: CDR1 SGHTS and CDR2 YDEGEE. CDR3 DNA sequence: TGTGCCAGCAGCTTTAAAAGTAGCGACGAGCAGTACTTC. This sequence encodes CASSFKSSDEQYF.

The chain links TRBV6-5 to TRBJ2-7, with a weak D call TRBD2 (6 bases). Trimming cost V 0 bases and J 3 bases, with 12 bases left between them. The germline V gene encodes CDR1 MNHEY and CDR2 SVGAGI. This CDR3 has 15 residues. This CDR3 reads CASSYSTSSVYEQYF. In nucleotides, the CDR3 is TGTGCCAGCAGTTACTCGACCTCTAGCGTCTACGAGCAGTACTTC.

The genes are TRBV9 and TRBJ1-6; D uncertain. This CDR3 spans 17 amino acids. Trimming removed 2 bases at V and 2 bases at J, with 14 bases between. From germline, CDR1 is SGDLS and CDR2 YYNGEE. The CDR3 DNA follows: TGTGCCAGCAGCGTCGGTACACGGAGAGCCTATAATTCACCCCTCCACTTT. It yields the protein CASSVGTRRAYNSPLHF.

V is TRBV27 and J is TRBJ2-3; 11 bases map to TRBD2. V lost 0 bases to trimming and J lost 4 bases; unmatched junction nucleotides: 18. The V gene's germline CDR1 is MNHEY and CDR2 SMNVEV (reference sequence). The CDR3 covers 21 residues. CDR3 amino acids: CASSLSRLAGTILPIADTQYF. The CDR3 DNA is TGTGCCAGCAGTTTATCCAGACTAGCGGGGACAATATTACCCATCGCAGATACGCAGTATTTT.

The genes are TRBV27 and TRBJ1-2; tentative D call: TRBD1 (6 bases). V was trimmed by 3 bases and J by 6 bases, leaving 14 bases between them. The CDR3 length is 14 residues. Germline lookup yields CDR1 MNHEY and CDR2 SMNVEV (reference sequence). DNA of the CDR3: TGTGCCAGCAGTTTTCGGGACATAGGACATGGCTACACCTTC. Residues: CASSFRDIGHGYTF.